The 4 T cell receptor beta chains below were found in one sample sequenced in a study of T cell clonality in common variable immunodeficiency. Measured with immunoSEQ multiplex PCR; TCRdb has only the in-frame clones, and not every one. The profile covers tens of thousands of clones, none occurring a single time. No antigen is known for these receptors. Points from the study as a whole: Fewer deletions and N-nucleotide insertions were reportedly seen in common variable immunodeficiency TCR beta sequences.

The sample comprised peripheral blood mononuclear cells. Source of these receptors: a human donor with common variable immunodeficiency.

This clone was detected ten times or more. The read halts 3 residues ahead of the CDR3 end, with the missing end drawn from the germline J gene. The V call is TRBV7-3, the J call TRBJ2-2; 10 positions agree with TRBD1. Germline-derived CDR1 and CDR2 are SGHTA and FQGTGA. The CDR3 length is 16 residues. The V and J ends lost 5 bases and 1 base, in that order; junction bases with no gene match: 4. The CDR3 DNA, read in part, is TGTGCCAGCAGCAAAAGGGACAGGGGGAACACCGGGGAG. This gives the protein CASSKRDRGNTGE. The full CDR3 sequence reads CASSKRDRGNTGELFF. Full variable domain (missing parts from reference TRBV7-3 and TRBJ2-2): GAGVSQTPSNKVTEKGKYVELRCDPISGHTALYWYRQSLGQGPEFLIYFQGTGAADDSGLPNDRFFAVRPEGSVSTLKIQRTERGDSAVYLCASSKRDRGNTGELFFGEGSRLTVL.

This clone has at least ten counts. Read sequence stops 3 residues before the CDR3 end, and the germline J gene provides the missing end. The chain joins TRBV28 to TRBJ2-7, with D tentatively TRBD2 (6 bases). The germline V and J ends were trimmed by 6 bases and 0 bases, with 12 bases remaining between them. Germline assignment: CDR1 MDHEN and CDR2 SYDVKM. This CDR3 contains 14 residues. The part of the CDR3 DNA that was read is TGTGCCAGCAGCCGGGACTGGCGCTCCTACGAG. As protein: CASSRDWRSYE. The full CDR3 protein reads CASSRDWRSYEQYF.

In its sample, this clone is medium-sized. The CDR3 extends 3 residues past the end of the read, so its final part is completed from the germline J gene. V usage is TRBV7-9 and J usage is TRBJ2-3; D gene ambiguous. The CDR3 sequence is 13 residues long. Germline lookup yields CDR1 SEHNR and CDR2 FQNEAQ (reference sequence). V dropped 2 bases and J dropped 5 bases, with 8 bases sitting between them. CDR3 DNA (partial): TGTGCCAGCAGCTTATTCCAGGAAGATACG. As protein: CASSLFQEDT. The entire CDR3 protein is CASSLFQEDTQYF.

This clone has more than one count but fewer than ten. The sequenced fragment ends 3 residues before the CDR3 boundary, so the rest is inferred from the germline J gene. This chain joins TRBV6-1 and TRBJ1-5; D remains ambiguous. The CDR3 is made up of 15 amino acids. Trimming pared 3 bases from V and 6 bases from J, leaving 15 bases between. CDR1 MNHNS and CDR2 SASEGT come from the germline V gene. The covered CDR3 bases are TGTGCCAGCAGTGAGCAAGGCCCAGATGTTCAGCCC. As protein: CASSEQGPDVQP. The whole CDR3 protein reads CASSEQGPDVQPQHF.